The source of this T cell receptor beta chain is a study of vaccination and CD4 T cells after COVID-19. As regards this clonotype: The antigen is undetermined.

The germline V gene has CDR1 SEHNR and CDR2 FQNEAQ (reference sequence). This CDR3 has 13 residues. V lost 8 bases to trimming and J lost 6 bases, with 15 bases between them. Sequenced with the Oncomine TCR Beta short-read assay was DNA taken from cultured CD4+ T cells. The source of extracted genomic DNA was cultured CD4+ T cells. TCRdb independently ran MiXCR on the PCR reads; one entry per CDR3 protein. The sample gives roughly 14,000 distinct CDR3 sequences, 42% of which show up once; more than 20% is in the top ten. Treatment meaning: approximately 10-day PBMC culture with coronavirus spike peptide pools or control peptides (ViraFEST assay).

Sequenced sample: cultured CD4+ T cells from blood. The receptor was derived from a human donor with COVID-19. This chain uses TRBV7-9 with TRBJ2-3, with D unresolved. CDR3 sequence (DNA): TGTGCCAGCCTCTCCTTCGTGTCTGATACGCAGTATTTT. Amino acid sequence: CASLSFVSDTQYF.